This entry is about one TCR delta chain. Its antigen is not identified. After alphabeta T cell depletion, CD3+ Vdelta1+ Vdelta2- thymocytes were sorted. Between roughly 98% and 99.6% of sorted thymocytes were Vdelta1+. This sample was taken from a study of Vδ1+ human thymocytes. Study-level results: Despite high sort purity, about 20% of thymic T cell receptor delta sequences were Vdelta2. Thymic TRG and TRD repertoires appeared highly polyclonal.

CDR3 size: 22 residues. V lost 4 bases and J 0 bases, leaving 33 bases between the germline ends. Germline loops: CDR1 TSWWSYY, CDR2 QGS. The template was reverse-transcribed extracted RNA. Multiplex PCR used pooled V-gene forward primers and a constant-region reverse primer to amplify CDR3s. TCRdb ran CATT on the multiplex PCR reads. The repertoire holds about 75,000 delta-chain clones, with about 30% as singletons. The clonotype was recovered from a boy under two years old who had congenital heart surgery. Sequenced: Vdelta1+ gamma-delta thymocytes from the thymus. Documented subset: FACS-sorted CD3+ TCRalphabeta- TCRVdelta1+ TCRVdelta2- thymocytes. This chain uses TRDV1 with TRDJ1; D perhaps matches TRDD2 (5 bases). CDR3 sequence: CALGGSLLPLVDTKRYTDKLIF. The CDR3 DNA is TGTGCTCTTGGGGGGAGCCTACTCCCCCTTGTCGACACCAAACGGTACACCGATAAACTCATCTTT.